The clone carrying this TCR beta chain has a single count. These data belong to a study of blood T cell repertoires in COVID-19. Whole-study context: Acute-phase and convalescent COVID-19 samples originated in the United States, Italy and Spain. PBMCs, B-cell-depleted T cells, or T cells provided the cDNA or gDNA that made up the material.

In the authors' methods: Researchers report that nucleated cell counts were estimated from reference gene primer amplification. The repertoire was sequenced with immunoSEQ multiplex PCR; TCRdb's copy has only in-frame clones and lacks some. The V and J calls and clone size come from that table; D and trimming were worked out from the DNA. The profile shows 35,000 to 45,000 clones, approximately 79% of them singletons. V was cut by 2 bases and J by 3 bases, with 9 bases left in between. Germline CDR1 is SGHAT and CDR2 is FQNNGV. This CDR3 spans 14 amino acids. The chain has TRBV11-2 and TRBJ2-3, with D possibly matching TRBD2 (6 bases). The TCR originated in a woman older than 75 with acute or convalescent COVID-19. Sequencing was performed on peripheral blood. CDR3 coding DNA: TGTGCCAGCAGCTTACGGCTAGCGACAGATACGCAGTATTTT. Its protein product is CASSLRLATDTQYF.